This entry lists 11 T cell receptor beta chains sequenced from one sample in a study of a mutant IDH1 vaccine in newly diagnosed glioma. The time point is: baseline, week 1 (first vaccination visit). Specified treatment: pre-vaccination baseline after standard-of-care therapy. Using immunoSEQ multiplex PCR, the repertoire was profiled, and TCRdb retains in-frame clones only, with some absent. The table includes roughly 41,000 clones, 60% to 80% detected once. The sample consisted of PBMCs, taken from a glioma patient treated with radiotherapy, temozolomide or both. The source of these receptors is a man between 35 and 55 years old with glioma. Some clones in this sample may be carry-over from other donors' samples.

The chain links TRBV7-9 to TRBJ1-1; 8 nucleotides line up with TRBD1. Trimming removed 3 bases from V and 5 bases from J; junction bases left unmatched: 5. The CDR3 extends over 14 amino acids. Germline CDR1 is SEHNR and CDR2 is FQNEAQ (reference sequence). The DNA for the CDR3 is TGTGCCAGCAGCTTCGACAGGGGAAGAACTGAAGCTTTCTTT. Translation gives CASSFDRGRTEAFF.

A few counts support this clone. V gene TRBV19 combines with J gene TRBJ2-5; D perhaps matches TRBD2 (6 bases). Germline CDR1 LNHDA, CDR2 SQIVND (reference sequence). The germline V and J ends were trimmed by 5 bases and 5 bases, with 21 bases remaining between them. The CDR3 loop spans 16 amino acids. CDR3 in amino acids: CASSPSRGGDGETQYF. CDR3 DNA: TGTGCCAGTAGTCCCTCGCGCGGAGGGGACGGCGAGACCCAGTACTTC.

This chain uses TRBV4-3 with TRBJ2-3; 11 nucleotides agree with TRBD2. CDR3 length equals 18 residues. J gave up 2 bases and V 4 bases, and 11 bases lay outside the gene matches. From germline, CDR1 is LGHNA and CDR2 YSLEER. DNA of the CDR3: TGCGCCAGCAGCCCCCAGATGGCTAGCGGGGGGACCACAGATACGCAGTATTTT. The encoded protein is CASSPQMASGGTTDTQYF.

This clone turned up a few times. The V and J genes are TRBV19 and TRBJ1-1; TRBD1 is a possible D gene (6 bases). This CDR3 contains 15 residues. V lost 5 bases, J lost 5 bases, and 18 bases lay in between. Per germline, CDR1 LNHDA and CDR2 SQIVND (reference sequence). The CDR3 spells CASSQSGGAGTEAFF. Written as DNA, the CDR3 is TGTGCCAGTAGTCAATCGGGGGGCGCGGGGACTGAAGCTTTCTTT.

The chain employs TRBV5-5 and TRBJ1-2; possible D gene TRBD1, 6 bases. The ends were cut back, 0 bases at V and 3 bases at J, with 9 bases in the middle. This CDR3 is 14 amino acids long. Looked up from germline, CDR1 is SGHKS and CDR2 is YYEKEE (reference sequence). For the CDR3, the DNA is TGTGCCAGCAGCTTGGGACAGGCGGACTATGGCTACACCTTC. It yields the protein CASSLGQADYGYTF.

This clone showed up just a few times. This chain links TRBV27 with TRBJ1-1, with D possibly TRBD1 on 6 matching bases. Per the germline V gene, CDR1 is MNHEY and CDR2 is SMNVEV (reference sequence). V was pared by 0 bases and J by 2 bases, with 10 bases between. The length of the CDR3 is 15 residues. The CDR3 is CASSLSRTANTEAFF. The CDR3 DNA is TGTGCCAGCAGTTTATCCCGGACAGCCAACACTGAAGCTTTCTTT.

This chain joins TRBV7-2 and TRBJ1-3, with 7 bases matching TRBD1. The germline gives CDR1 SGHTA, CDR2 FQGNSA. The CDR3 totals 15 residues. Losses at the gene ends were 0 bases for V and 8 bases for J; bases not matched to a gene: 7. CDR3 loop: CASSLAPTGFDTIYF. The DNA for the CDR3 is TGTGCCAGCAGCTTAGCGCCGACAGGGTTTGACACCATATATTTT.

The V and J genes are TRBV5-5 and TRBJ1-2; D gene unclear. V was pared by 0 bases and J by 5 bases, with 5 bases between. The CDR3 is 12 amino acids. The germline V gene has CDR1 SGHKS and CDR2 YYEKEE (reference sequence). The CDR3 reads CASSLDAYGYTF. The CDR3 bases are TGTGCCAGCAGCTTGGATGCATATGGCTACACCTTC. Full variable domain (outside the CDR3, taken from reference TRBV5-5 and TRBJ1-2): DAGVTQSPTHLIKTRGQQVTLRCSPISGHKSVSWYQQVLGQGPQFIFQYYEKEERGRGNFPDRFSARQFPNYSSELNVNALLLGDSALYLCASSLDAYGYTFGSGTRLTVV.

V usage is TRBV6-6 and J usage is TRBJ1-5; D not resolved. This CDR3 comprises 15 residues. Trimming pared 4 bases from V and 6 bases from J, leaving 16 bases between. Germline values: CDR1 MNHNY, CDR2 SVGAGI (reference sequence). Here the CDR3 reads CASSFTTAPGQPQHF. The CDR3 region has the DNA TGTGCCAGCAGTTTTACAACCGCTCCAGGTCAGCCCCAGCATTTT.

This clone turned up a few times. V and J are TRBV4-1 and TRBJ1-1; D gene uncertain. CDR1 is MGHRA and CDR2 is YSYEKL in the germline V gene. The V gene lost 1 base and the J gene lost 1 base, with 4 bases spanning the gap. The CDR3 runs 13 residues. This CDR3 is CASSQAGNTEAFF. CDR3 in DNA: TGCGCCAGCAGCCAAGCAGGGAACACTGAAGCTTTCTTT.

Written as DNA, the CDR3 is TGTGCCAGCAGCTTTGGGGGTCGAGGGGCGGCCTACGAGCAGTACTTC. It specifies CASSFGGRGAAYEQYF. The rearrangement joins TRBV5-6 to TRBJ2-7, with D tentatively TRBD1 or TRBD2 (5 bases each). The CDR3 spans 16 residues. Deletions cut 2 bases from V and 2 bases from J, with 17 bases between. Germline CDR1 reads SGHDT; CDR2 reads YYEEEE.